Listed here is a single T cell receptor (beta chain). Its target is not known. The sample comes from a study of T cell responses to AZD1222 COVID-19 vaccine. Study-wide points: Donors, mostly white British, included more females; clonal diversity was possibly underestimated. Following two doses of AZD1222, Spike-specific TCR breadth and depth rose. Regions left unmutated in variants are reportedly the target of nearly half of spike-specific TCRs.

This CDR3 comprises 13 residues. Germline lookup yields CDR1 LNHDA and CDR2 SQIVND (reference sequence). Trimming took 7 bases from V and 6 from J, leaving 15 bases between them. Samples with a second dose at about 4 or about 12 weeks were pooled together. Using immunoSEQ multiplex PCR, the repertoire was profiled, and TCRdb retains in-frame clones only, with some absent. The sample includes approximately 140,000 clones, around nine tenths of them seen just once. The sample consisted of peripheral blood, taken 28 days after the second AZD1222 dose. This chain connects TRBV19 to TRBJ1-1; no firm D call. This TCR derives from an adult who received the AZD1222 COVID-19 vaccine. CDR3 amino acids: CASKRRSEPEAFF. CDR3 DNA: TGTGCCAGTAAGAGGCGATCGGAGCCTGAAGCTTTCTTT.